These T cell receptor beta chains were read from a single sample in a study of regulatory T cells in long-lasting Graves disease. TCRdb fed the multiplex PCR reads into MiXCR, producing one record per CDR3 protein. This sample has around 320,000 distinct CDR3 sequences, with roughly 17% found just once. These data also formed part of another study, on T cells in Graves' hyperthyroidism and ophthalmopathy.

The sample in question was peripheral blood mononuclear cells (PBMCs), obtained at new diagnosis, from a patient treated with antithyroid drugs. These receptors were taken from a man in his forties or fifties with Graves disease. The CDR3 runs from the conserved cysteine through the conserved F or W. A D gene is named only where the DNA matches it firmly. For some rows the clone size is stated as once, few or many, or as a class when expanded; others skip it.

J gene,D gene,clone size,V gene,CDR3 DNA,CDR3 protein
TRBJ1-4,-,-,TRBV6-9,TGTGCCAGCAGTTGGACTGGCCGGGCGAATGAAAAACTGTTTTTT,CASSWTGRANEKLFF
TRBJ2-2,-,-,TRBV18,TGTGCCAGCTCACAGGGATCCACCGGGGAGCTGTTTTTT,CASSQGSTGELFF
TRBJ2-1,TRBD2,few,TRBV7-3,TGTGCCAGCAGTCTACAGCCGGGACTAGTATTTCAGTTCTTC,CASSLQPGLVFQFF
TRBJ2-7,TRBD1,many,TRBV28,TGTGCCAGCAGTTTAGGGACAGGGTTCAACGAGCAGTACTTC,CASSLGTGFNEQYF
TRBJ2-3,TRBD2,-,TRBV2,TGTGCCAGCGTTTATTCCGGGACTAGCGACCACACAGATACGCAGTATTTT,CASVYSGTSDHTDTQYF
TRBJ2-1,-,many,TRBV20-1,TGCAGTGCGACAAGGTTCGGGGGCCGGATGAATGAGCAGTTCTTC,CSATRFGGRMNEQFF
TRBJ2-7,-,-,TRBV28,TGTGCCAGCAGTAGTCCCCCCGGGGGCGAGTACGAGCAGTACTTC,CASSSPPGGEYEQYF
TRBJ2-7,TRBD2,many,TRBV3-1,TGTGCCAGCAGCCGAGGCGGGGGGCTCTACTACGAGCAGTACTTC,CASSRGGGLYYEQYF
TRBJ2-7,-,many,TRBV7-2,TGTGCCAGCAGCTTAGCGATAAGTTACGAGCAGTACTTC,CASSLAISYEQYF
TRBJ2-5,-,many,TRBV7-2,TGTGCCAGCAGCCAATTCCGGGGGTACCAAGAGACCCAGTACTTC,CASSQFRGYQETQYF
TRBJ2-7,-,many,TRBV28,TGTGCCAGCAGTTTTTTACGGAGAGGGGAACCCTACGAGCAGTACTTC,CASSFLRRGEPYEQYF
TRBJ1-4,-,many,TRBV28,TGTGCCAGCAGTCCCATCCAGGTTGAAAAACTGTTTTTT,CASSPIQVEKLFF
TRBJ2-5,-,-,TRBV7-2,TGTGCCAGCAGCTTCTGGGGCAGGGGAGTTGGGGAGACCCAGTACTTC,CASSFWGRGVGETQYF
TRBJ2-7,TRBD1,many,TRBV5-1,TGCGCCAGCAGGACCGGGACAGGGGGCTTCTACGAGCAGTACTTC,CASRTGTGGFYEQYF
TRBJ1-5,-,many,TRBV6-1,TGTGCCAGCAGGCCGACGGGGGATAGCAATCAGCCCCAGCATTTT,CASRPTGDSNQPQHF
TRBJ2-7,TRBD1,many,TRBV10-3,TGTGCCATCAGTGAGCTGTCCCGGGACAGCGACGAGCAGTACTTC,CAISELSRDSDEQYF
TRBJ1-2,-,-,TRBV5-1,TGCGCCAGCAGCTTGGGTCTCGGTGCAGGGAGCTATGGCTACACCTTC,CASSLGLGAGSYGYTF
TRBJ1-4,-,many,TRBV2,TGTGCCAGCAGTGGACAAGGTCTAACCAATGAAAAACTGTTTTTT,CASSGQGLTNEKLFF
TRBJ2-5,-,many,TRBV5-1,TGCGCCAGCAGCCCGGCAAAGGTAGCCTCCCAAGAGACCCAGTACTTC,CASSPAKVASQETQYF
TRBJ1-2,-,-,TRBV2,TGTGCCAGCAGTTTCGTCCAGGAAAATAACTATGGCTACACCTTC,CASSFVQENNYGYTF
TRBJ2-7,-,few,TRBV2,TGTGCCAGCAGTGAGATCGGGACCTCCTACGAGCAGTACTTC,CASSEIGTSYEQYF
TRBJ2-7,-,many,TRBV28,TGTGCCAGCAGCCCGGGAGCCTCCTACGAGCAGTACTTC,CASSPGASYEQYF
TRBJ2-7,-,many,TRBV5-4,TGTGCCAGCAGCTTGGTAGGGGAGAGGGAGCAGTACTTC,CASSLVGEREQYF
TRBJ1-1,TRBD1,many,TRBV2,TGTGCCAGCAGCGGAACAGGGGAGGTCACTGAAGCTTTCTTT,CASSGTGEVTEAFF
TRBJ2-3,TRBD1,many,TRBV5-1,TGCGCCAGCAGCCCCCCCGGGACAGGGGCCCGAGATTCATATTTT,CASSPPGTGARDSYF
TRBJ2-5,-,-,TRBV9,TGTGCCAGCAGCGGACACAGGCAAGAGACCCAGTACTTC,CASSGHRQETQYF
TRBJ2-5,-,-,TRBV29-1,TGCAGCGTCTGGCGTGGGGGATCGGAGACCCAGTACTTC,CSVWRGGSETQYF
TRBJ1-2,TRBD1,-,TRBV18,TGTGCCAGCTCACTCCAACAGGGGTACGGCTACACCTTC,CASSLQQGYGYTF
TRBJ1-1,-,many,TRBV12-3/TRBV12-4,TGTGCCAGCAGTTTAGTACTAACTGAAGCTTTCTTT,CASSLVLTEAFF
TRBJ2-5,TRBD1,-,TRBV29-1,TGCAGCGTTCCCGACAGGGACGGGGAGACCCAGTACTTC,CSVPDRDGETQYF
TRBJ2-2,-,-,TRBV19,TGTGCCAGTAGTATGGCCGGGTGGTCGAACACCGGGGAGCTGTTTTTT,CASSMAGWSNTGELFF
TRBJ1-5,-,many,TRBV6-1,TGTGCCAGCTCTGTTTGGACAGACCCTAATCAGCCCCAGCATTTT,CASSVWTDPNQPQHF
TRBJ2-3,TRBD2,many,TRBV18,TGTGCCAGCTCACCAGCGTTTAGCGGGGGGACAGATACGCAGTATTTT,CASSPAFSGGTDTQYF
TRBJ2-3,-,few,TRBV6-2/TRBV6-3,TGTGCCAGCAGTTACTCCCCCAGGGAACGACATACGCAGTATTTT,CASSYSPRERHTQYF
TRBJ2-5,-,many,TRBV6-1,TGTGCCAGCACTAACCCCCGGGGCGCGAAGACCCAGTACTTC,CASTNPRGAKTQYF
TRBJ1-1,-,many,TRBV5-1,TGCGCCAGCAGGGGGACACCAAACACTGAAGCTTTCTTT,CASRGTPNTEAFF
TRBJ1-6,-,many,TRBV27,TGTGCCAGCAGTTTCTCCAGGGTGGGGAATTCACCCCTCCACTTT,CASSFSRVGNSPLHF
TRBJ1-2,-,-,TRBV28,TGTGCCAGCAGTTTTAGGGCCTATGGCTACACCTTC,CASSFRAYGYTF
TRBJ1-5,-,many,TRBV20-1,TGCAGTGCTAGAGCACCGGCACCACGAAGGGAAGGCAATCAGCCCCAGCATTTT,CSARAPAPRREGNQPQHF
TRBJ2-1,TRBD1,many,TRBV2,TGTGCCAGCAGTGGTACCGGGACAGGGAGGCTGGATGAGCAGTTCTTC,CASSGTGTGRLDEQFF
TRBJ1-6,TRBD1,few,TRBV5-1,TGCGCCAGCAGGTTCGGACAGGCCCCGCATTCACCCCTCCACTTT,CASRFGQAPHSPLHF
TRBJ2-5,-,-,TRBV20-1,TGCAGTGCTAGATCCCCCCTCGGACCCGGGGAGACCCAGTACTTC,CSARSPLGPGETQYF
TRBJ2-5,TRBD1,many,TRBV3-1,TGTGCCAGCAGCCAACAGGGGGCGGAGACCCAGTACTTC,CASSQQGAETQYF
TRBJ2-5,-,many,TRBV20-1,TGCAGTGCAATCCGGGCCCCGGGGGAGACCCAGTACTTC,CSAIRAPGETQYF
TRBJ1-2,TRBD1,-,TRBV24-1,TGTGCCACCAGCGCGGGACAGGGGTATGGCTACACCTTC,CATSAGQGYGYTF
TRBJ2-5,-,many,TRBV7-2,TGTGCCAGCAGCCTTGGTGAACGAGAGACCCAGTACTTC,CASSLGERETQYF
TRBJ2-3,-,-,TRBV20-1,TGCAGTGAATTTGGGGGGGGCGGCACAGATACGCAGTATTTT,CSEFGGGGTDTQYF
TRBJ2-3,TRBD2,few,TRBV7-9,TGTGCCAGCAGCTTAGGCGGGGGGGCCTCAGATACGCAGTATTTT,CASSLGGGASDTQYF
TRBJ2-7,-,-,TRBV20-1,TGCAGTGCTAGGGGACTCACCTACGAGCAGTACTTC,CSARGLTYEQYF